Listed below are T cell receptor beta chains from one sample, sequenced in a study of OX40 agonist ivuxolimab in advanced cancers. Sequenced by immunoSEQ multiplex PCR; TCRdb stores in-frame clones only, minus some. The table has under 30,000 clones, around 85% seen once. Material: CD4+ or CD8+ T cells sorted from blood, obtained in a trial of the OX40 agonist ivuxolimab. The receptors were sampled from an adult with an advanced solid tumor such as melanoma, head and neck, liver or kidney cancer. The CDR3 runs from the conserved cysteine through the conserved F or W.

j_gene	v_gene	CDR3aa
TRBJ2-5	TRBV5-1	CASSLFEETQYF
.	TRBV10-1	CASSETQGYHEQYF
TRBJ1-1	TRBV5-1	CASSLPQGHTEAFF
TRBJ2-7	TRBV5-4	CASSPKRGQEVEQYF
TRBJ2-2	TRBV27	CASSLRERGVGTGELFF
TRBJ2-7	TRBV4-1	CASSQDRLAVSYEQYF
TRBJ2-2	TRBV14	CASSQVISGELFF
TRBJ2-7	TRBV2	CAALTSAEQYF
TRBJ2-5	TRBV7-2	CASSLLGPQETQYF
TRBJ2-5	TRBV11-2	CASSHLGQQETQYF
TRBJ1-1	TRBV30	CAWSVFWGYDAFF
TRBJ1-5	TRBV7-9	CASSLQGQQPQHF
TRBJ2-2	TRBV5-4	CASTRLAGDGELFF
TRBJ2-2	TRBV6-6	CASRKGGAYAGELFF
TRBJ2-5	TRBV30	CAWSVGQTETQYF
TRBJ2-5	TRBV14	CASSLQVKETQYF
TRBJ2-7	TRBV2	CASIPGMGPYEQYF
TRBJ2-1	TRBV6-5	CASRPTSGSYFEQFF
TRBJ1-1	TRBV5-4	CASSQEAAGNTEAFF
TRBJ2-3	TRBV23-1	CASGVSSTDTQYF
TRBJ2-3	TRBV5-1	CASTSGGRGTDTQYF
TRBJ2-7	TRBV7-3	CASSRTGQDHYEQYF
TRBJ2-7	TRBV6-6	CASSYHGTPSEQYF
TRBJ2-3	TRBV29-1	CSVGADTQYF
TRBJ2-5	TRBV5-1	CASTRTGPEETQYF
TRBJ2-5	TRBV9	CASSPGQLQETQYF
TRBJ2-5	TRBV15	CATSRGDRGTQYF
TRBJ2-3	TRBV9	CASSVATGTGILYF
TRBJ2-7	TRBV30	CAWSRDSYEQYF
TRBJ2-7	TRBV19	CASSIGSSYEQYF
TRBJ2-5	TRBV7-9	CASSGRTSGQETQYF
TRBJ1-2	TRBV21-1	CASRQTTYGYTF
TRBJ2-4	TRBV5-4	CASSLAQKNIQYF
TRBJ2-7	TRBV5-1	CASTRETRLAGVEQYF
TRBJ1-2	TRBV6-1	CASSEGGTNYGYTF
TRBJ2-3	TRBV5-8	CASSPRVTGGADTQYF
TRBJ2-1	TRBV13	CASSPPGASPYNEQFF
TRBJ2-3	TRBV15	CATSSPRGAGGPDTQYF
TRBJ2-7	TRBV19	CASSIEGRGQQYF
TRBJ1-2	TRBV2	CASTGDRTAYGYTF